Below, 12 T cell receptor beta chains from the same sample are listed, as sequenced in a study of neurological immune-mediated disorders. As to time point: technical triplicate 2. Each CDR3 protein gets one entry after TCRdb re-called the 5' RACE reads with MiXCR. The table lists about 59,000 distinct CDR3 sequences, approximately 25% of them singletons. Sequencing input: PBMCs. These receptors were collected from a man aged 55 to 70 with HTLV-1-associated myelopathy (HAM/TSP).

This clonotype was recorded many times. The genes are TRBV29-1 and TRBJ2-1; 11 positions agree with TRBD2. V dropped 1 base and J dropped 0; count of bases not matched to a gene: 2. Per the germline V gene, CDR1 is SQVTM and CDR2 is ANQGSEA. The CDR3 extends over 16 amino acids. The CDR3 DNA follows: TGCAGCGTTGAAGCGACTAGCGGGATCTCCTACAATGAGCAGTTCTTC. It encodes CSVEATSGISYNEQFF.

By frequency in the sample, this clonotype is medium-sized (0.01 to 0.1%). J is TRBJ2-4 and V is TRBV5-6, with a weak D call TRBD2 (6 bases). The ends were cut back, 3 bases at V and 1 base at J, with 17 bases in the middle. The germline gives CDR1 SGHDT, CDR2 YYEEEE. The CDR3 sequence is 17 residues long. CDR3 sequence (DNA): TGTGCCAGCAGCTCCGGGACCTACCGGGAGGCCAAAAACATTCAGTACTTC. Its protein product is CASSSGTYREAKNIQYF.

This clonotype has ten or more counts. The chain uses TRBV5-6 and TRBJ2-5; D may be TRBD1 (6 bases). In germline, CDR1 is SGHDT, CDR2 YYEEEE. V shed 5 bases and J shed 5 bases, with 16 bases lying between them. This CDR3 region has 14 residues. CDR3 DNA: TGTGCCAGCAGGGAGAGGGTGAGGGGGGAGACCCAGTACTTC. Residues: CASRERVRGETQYF.

The chain recombines TRBV5-5 with TRBJ2-2; a possible D gene is TRBD1 (6 bases). With 0 bases removed from V and 10 bases from J, the gap between germline ends came to 16 bases. Germline V lookup: CDR1 SGHKS, CDR2 YYEKEE (reference sequence). This CDR3 has 15 residues. This chain's CDR3 is CASSLETGSGPELFF. In DNA form, the CDR3 reads TGTGCCAGCAGCTTGGAAACAGGGTCGGGACCGGAGCTGTTTTTT.

This clonotype was detected many times. The chain has TRBV7-9 and TRBJ2-1, with 11 bases identical to TRBD2. V shed 5 bases, J shed 1 base, and the junction held 13 bases outside the gene matches. The CDR3 extends over 19 amino acids. Germline loops: CDR1 SEHNR, CDR2 FQNEAQ (reference sequence). CDR3 in DNA: TGTGCCAGCAGCCGCCTTGTAAGACTAGCGGGGCTTTCCTACAATGAGCAGTTCTTC. Residues: CASSRLVRLAGLSYNEQFF.

This sequence joins TRBV11-2 and TRBJ2-7, with D possibly being TRBD2 (6 bases). Between the trimmed V and J ends, which lost 4 bases and 2 bases, there was a span of 15 bases. The CDR3 length is 15 residues. CDR1 and CDR2 (germline): SGHAT, FQNNGV. The CDR3 DNA sequence: TGTGCCAGCAGCTCCCTAATGGCGGGGCCCTACGAGCAGTACTTC. As protein: CASSSLMAGPYEQYF.

Comment on this clonotype: A much larger clonotype is one base distant, so this may be a read error. The chain carries TRBV5-1 and TRBJ2-7; 9 bases map to TRBD1. The CDR3 runs to 14 residues. Germline V gene data show CDR1 as SGHRS and CDR2 as YFSETQ. The CDR3 here is CVSSWGQGAYEQYF. The CDR3 nucleotides read TGCGTCAGCAGCTGGGGACAGGGTGCCTACGAGCAGTACTTC.

This clonotype was observed at least ten times. This chain links TRBV7-9 with TRBJ2-1, with 8 bases fitting TRBD2. Germline loops: CDR1 SEHNR, CDR2 FQNEAQ (reference sequence). CDR3 length equals 15 residues. V lost 0 bases and J lost 9; bases outside the gene matches: 7. The CDR3 coding sequence is TGTGCCAGCAGCTTAGCGGGAGTAGCGGGATCTGAGCAGTTCTTC. It specifies CASSLAGVAGSEQFF.

The rearrangement links TRBV11-2 to TRBJ2-1, with TRBD1 matching over 9 bases. CDR1 and CDR2 from the germline V gene are SGHAT and FQNNGV. This CDR3 contains 15 residues. J gave up 7 bases and V 5 bases, and 9 bases lay outside the gene matches. In nucleotides, the CDR3 is TGTGCCAGCAGCCGCGAACAGGGGGCGTATAATGAGCAGTTCTTC. Translated, it gives CASSREQGAYNEQFF. Drawing the rest from reference TRBV11-2 and TRBJ2-1, the complete variable domain is EAGVAQSPRYKIIEKRQSVAFWCNPISGHATLYWYQQILGQGPKLLIQFQNNGVVDDSQLPKDRFSAERLKGVDSTLKIQPAKLEDSAVYLCASSREQGAYNEQFFGPGTRLTVL.

This clonotype was detected ten times or more. This chain connects TRBV10-3 to TRBJ2-5; 9 positions agree with TRBD2. J was trimmed by 5 bases and V by 3 bases; bases with no gene match: 1. The germline gives CDR1 ENHRY, CDR2 SYGVKD. The CDR3 runs 13 residues. CDR3 in amino acids: CAISDAGGETQYF. CDR3 sequence (DNA): TGTGCCATCAGTGACGCGGGAGGGGAGACCCAGTACTTC.

This clonotype came up many times. This rearrangement joins TRBV20-1 to TRBJ2-3; D is uncertain. Trimming took 3 bases from V and 2 from J, leaving 0 bases between them. This CDR3 spans 10 amino acids. Germline V gene lookup returns CDR1 DFQATT and CDR2 SNEGSKA (reference sequence). Written as DNA, the CDR3 is TGCAGTGCTAGCACAGATACGCAGTATTTT. Protein product: CSASTDTQYF.

This clonotype was recorded at least ten times. The gene calls are TRBV29-1 and TRBJ2-4, with 9 bases matching TRBD1. Trimming cost V 4 bases and J 6 bases; bases outside gene matches: 1. Germline V gene lookup returns CDR1 SQVTM and CDR2 ANQGSEA. This CDR3 is built from 12 residues. CDR3 DNA: TGCAGCGTTGGACAGGGGGGAAACATTCAGTACTTC. It specifies CSVGQGGNIQYF.